What follows are 28 T cell receptor beta chains derived from one specimen sequenced in a study of preoperative IRX-2 immunotherapy in early breast cancer (dated by TCRdb to about 2019). According to the study, the label for this sample's treatment or condition signals: preoperative locoregional IRX-2 cytokine immunotherapy. Libraries came from the immunoSEQ multiplex PCR assay. TCRdb obtained this table from immuneACCESS and retained in-frame rearrangements with V and J assigned. These tables miss some clones; where compared with another copy, unresolved V genes account for less than half of the shortfall, and the remainder is unexplained. This sample lists 10,000 to 15,000 clones; just over 90% were detected once. Of the sample, approximately 30% is held by the ten largest clones. This sample was taken from a patient treated with IRX-2 immunotherapy. These receptor sequences come from a human donor with breast cancer.

V usage is TRBV18 and J usage is TRBJ1-2; D unresolved. V dropped 3 bases and J dropped 4 bases, with 9 bases sitting between them. From germline, CDR1 is KGHSH and CDR2 LQKENI. The CDR3 spans 13 residues. The CDR3: CASSPTTSYGYTF. Written as DNA, the CDR3 is TGTGCCAGCTCACCGACGACAAGCTATGGCTACACCTTC.

This chain links TRBV21-1 with TRBJ1-6; no DNA check was done on the table's D call, TRBD1. TRBV21-1 is designated a pseudogene. This CDR3 spans 16 amino acids. As DNA, the CDR3 is TGTGCCAGCAGCAAAGAAACGGCAGGGTTTAATTCACCCCTCCACTTT. It encodes CASSKETAGFNSPLHF.

CDR3 coding DNA: TGTGCCAGCAGTTCGGGTTTACTAGCTTTCTTT. Protein product: CASSSGLLAFF. The chain employs TRBV28 and TRBJ1-1; no clear D gene. Germline assignment: CDR1 MDHEN and CDR2 SYDVKM. V gave up 4 bases and J gave up 10 bases, with 10 bases separating them. The CDR3 has 11 residues.

V usage is TRBV27 and J usage is TRBJ2-4, with TRBD1 matching 10 bases. The CDR3 is 15 residues long. V trimming: 6 bases; J trimming: 4 bases; junction bases outside the gene matches: 6. From germline, CDR1 is MNHEY and CDR2 SMNVEV (reference sequence). CDR3 protein: CASRMTGGVKNIQYF. The CDR3 DNA is TGTGCCAGCAGAATGACAGGGGGCGTGAAAAACATTCAGTACTTC.

The V and J genes are TRBV6-6 and TRBJ1-3, with TRBD1 matching over 8 bases. The junction had 3 bases not matched to a gene; V was cut back by 8 bases and J by 3 bases. Germline V CDR1 and CDR2: MNHNY, SVGAGI (reference sequence). The CDR3 is 13 residues long. The CDR3 sequence: CASRTGGGNTIYF. The CDR3 bases are TGTGCCAGCCGTACAGGGGGTGGAAACACCATATATTTT.

The rearrangement joins TRBV2 to TRBJ1-5; D is perhaps TRBD1 (6 bases). The ends were cut back, 5 bases at V and 6 bases at J, with 11 bases in the middle. The CDR3 length is 13 residues. Germline V gene sequence: CDR1 SNHLY, CDR2 FYNNEI. DNA of the CDR3: TGTGCCAGCAGTCAGGGGATCGGTCAGCCCCAGCATTTT. It encodes CASSQGIGQPQHF.

This chain links TRBV2 with TRBJ1-4, with D tentatively TRBD1 (5 bases). The V end lost 1 base, the J end lost 8 bases, and 11 bases lay between the germline ends. Germline values: CDR1 SNHLY, CDR2 FYNNEI. This CDR3 region has 14 residues. The CDR3 DNA sequence: TGTGCCAGCAGTGAAGAGGACATTGGGGAAAAACTGTTTTTT. This sequence encodes CASSEEDIGEKLFF.

V is TRBV29-1 and J is TRBJ2-2; 9 bases align to TRBD2. Per germline, CDR1 SQVTM and CDR2 ANQGSEA. CDR3 length: 17 residues. V lost 3 bases and J lost 4; bases outside the gene matches: 12. CDR3 in DNA: TGCAGCGTTGACGGCGCGGGTAGCGGGGGCCTCACCGGGGAGCTGTTTTTT. This codes for CSVDGAGSGGLTGELFF.

J is TRBJ1-4 and V is TRBV27, with D possibly being TRBD1 (6 bases). CDR3 length equals 14 residues. V lost 2 bases to trimming and J lost 5 bases, with 9 bases between them. Germline V gene lookup returns CDR1 MNHEY and CDR2 SMNVEV (reference sequence). CDR3 in amino acids: CASSLMRGNEKLFF. The CDR3 bases are TGTGCCAGCAGTTTAATGAGGGGGAATGAAAAACTGTTTTTT. The full variable domain, completed using reference TRBV27 and TRBJ1-4, is EAQVTQNPRYLITVTGKKLTVTCSQNMNHEYMSWYRQDPGLGLRQIYYSMNVEVTDKGDVPEGYKVSRKEKRNFPLILESPSPNQTSLYFCASSLMRGNEKLFFGSGTQLSVL.

This clone occurred once. J is TRBJ1-2 and V is TRBV6-5; D might be TRBD1 (6 bases). V lost 7 bases and J 3 bases, leaving 12 bases between the germline ends. The CDR3 covers 13 residues. CDR1 is MNHEY and CDR2 is SVGAGI in the germline V gene. The CDR3 region is CASMGQPYYGYTF. The CDR3 DNA reads TGTGCCAGCATGGGACAACCTTACTATGGCTACACCTTC.

The V call is TRBV7-2, the J call TRBJ2-1; D is possibly TRBD2 (7 bases). The CDR3 contains 18 residues. With 1 base removed from V and 3 bases from J, the gap between germline ends came to 19 bases. The germline CDR1 and CDR2 sequences are SGHTA and FQGNSA. This CDR3 is CASSLGPGRGPVYNEQFF. As DNA, the CDR3 is TGTGCCAGCAGCTTAGGCCCCGGGCGGGGGCCTGTCTACAATGAGCAGTTCTTC.

The chain has TRBV7-9 and TRBJ2-3; 9 bases map to TRBD2. The germline CDR1 and CDR2 sequences are SEHNR and FQNEAQ (reference sequence). Unmatched junction bases numbered 6, after V lost 5 bases and J lost 0 bases. The CDR3 covers 16 residues. The CDR3 sequence: CASSRLSGGSTDTQYF. CDR3 DNA: TGTGCCAGCAGCCGGCTTAGCGGGGGAAGCACAGATACGCAGTATTTT.

This sequence joins TRBV15 and TRBJ1-1; 9 bases fit TRBD1. Unmatched junction bases numbered 8, after V lost 6 bases and J lost 3 bases. Germline assignment: CDR1 LNHNV and CDR2 YYDKDF (reference sequence). The CDR3 runs to 15 residues. CDR3 sequence reads: CATRELTGGYTEAFF. Here the CDR3 DNA reads TGTGCCACCAGAGAATTGACAGGGGGATACACTGAAGCTTTCTTT.

In this sample, this clone turned up once. The chain links TRBV6-5 to TRBJ2-5, with D unclear. Near its end, the DNA agrees better with TRBJ2-7, so the J call may be wrong. In germline, CDR1 is MNHEY, CDR2 SVGAGI. The CDR3 is 13 residues long. CDR3 protein: CASTRTVNYEQYF. In DNA, the CDR3 is TGTGCCAGTACCCGGACGGTCAACTACGAGCAGTACTTC.

The genes are TRBV5-4 and TRBJ1-1; no firm D call. This CDR3 contains 16 residues. CDR1 SGHNT and CDR2 YYREEE come from the germline V gene (reference sequence). V was cut by 0 bases and J by 0 bases, with 12 bases left in between. The CDR3 DNA follows: TGTGCCAGCAGCTTGGACGGACCCGGGATGAACACTGAAGCTTTCTTT. Its translation: CASSLDGPGMNTEAFF.

The rearrangement links TRBV5-6 to TRBJ1-2; TRBD1 agrees at 7 bases. There are 15 residues in the CDR3. CDR1 is SGHDT, CDR2 YYEEEE, per germline. The ends lost 1 base at V and 8 bases at J; junction bases unmatched: 11. CDR3 DNA: TGTGCCAGCAGCTTGCCCTCGACAGGGATGGGAGGCTACACCTTC. Translated, it gives CASSLPSTGMGGYTF. Full variable domain (remainder filled in from reference TRBV5-6 and TRBJ1-2): DAGVTQSPTHLIKTRGQQVTLRCSPKSGHDTVSWYQQALGQGPQFIFQYYEEEERQRGNFPDRFSGHQFPNYSSELNVNALLLGDSALYLCASSLPSTGMGGYTFGSGTRLTVV.

The V gene is TRBV18, the J gene TRBJ1-1, with D possibly matching TRBD1 (6 bases). In germline, CDR1 is KGHSH, CDR2 LQKENI. Trimming shortened V by 4 bases and J by 1 base, and 7 bases separated the two germline ends. The CDR3 covers 13 residues. This CDR3 reads CASSQGENTEAFF. DNA for the CDR3: TGTGCCAGCTCACAGGGGGAGAACACTGAAGCTTTCTTT.

The rearrangement links TRBV30 to TRBJ2-1, with TRBD1 matching over 10 bases. Trimming removed 7 bases from V and 8 bases from J; junction bases left unmatched: 8. Germline V gene sequence: CDR1 GTSNPN, CDR2 SVGIG (reference sequence). This CDR3 is 13 amino acids long. For the CDR3, the DNA is TGTGCCTCTCGACAGGGGGCAAGGTATGAGCAGTTCTTC. It codes for CASRQGARYEQFF.

This chain connects TRBV10-3 to TRBJ2-3; 13 nucleotides align to TRBD2. Germline trimming cut 6 bases from V and 2 bases from J; bases unmatched to any gene: 5. The CDR3 extends over 16 amino acids. Germline V gives CDR1 ENHRY, CDR2 SYGVKD. CDR3 nucleotide sequence: TGTGCCATCAGACGGACTAGCGGGGGAACCACAGATACGCAGTATTTT. Its translation is CAIRRTSGGTTDTQYF.

The chain recombines TRBV19 with TRBJ2-2; 8 bases agree with TRBD1. The junction had 5 bases not matched to a gene; V was cut back by 3 bases and J by 5 bases. The CDR3 consists of 15 residues. Germline CDR1 and CDR2: LNHDA and SQIVND (reference sequence). The CDR3 sequence is CASSILTGVTGELFF. As DNA, the CDR3 is TGTGCCAGTAGTATCCTGACAGGGGTAACCGGGGAGCTGTTTTTT.

The CDR3 DNA follows: TGTGCCAGCAGCCAAGAAGAGACCCAGTACTTC. Residues: CASSQEETQYF. J is TRBJ2-5 and V is TRBV27; no firm D call. Germline CDR1 MNHEY, CDR2 SMNVEV (reference sequence). The V end lost 6 bases, the J end lost 3 bases, and 5 bases lay between the germline ends. The CDR3 covers 11 residues.

The V and J genes are TRBV6-5 and TRBJ1-1, with D possibly TRBD1 on 5 matching bases. Germline CDR1 MNHEY, CDR2 SVGAGI. CDR3 size: 13 residues. V lost 2 bases and J 11 bases, leaving 15 bases between the germline ends. The CDR3 sequence is CASSYGAGAGAFF. In DNA, the CDR3 is TGTGCCAGCAGTTACGGAGCCGGGGCTGGGGCTTTCTTT.

V is TRBV11-2 and J is TRBJ1-1; 11 positions match TRBD1. Germline V CDR1 and CDR2: SGHAT, FQNNGV. V was clipped by 5 bases and J by 1 base; unmatched bases: 3. The CDR3 length is 15 residues. The CDR3 sequence: CASSRGQGANTEAFF. Written as DNA, the CDR3 is TGTGCCAGCAGCCGCGGACAGGGGGCGAACACTGAAGCTTTCTTT.

This clone was seen once. DNA of the CDR3: TGTGCGGCCTGGGGAGGGTACACTGAAGCTTTCTTT. This sequence encodes CAAWGGYTEAFF. The chain carries TRBV19 and TRBJ1-1; D not certain. CDR3 length: 12 residues. CDR1 is LNHDA, CDR2 SQIVND, per germline (reference sequence).

J is TRBJ2-2 and V is TRBV5-4, with a possible D match to TRBD2 (7 bases). This CDR3 region has 17 residues. V lost 2 bases, J lost 4 bases, and 18 bases lay in between. CDR1 and CDR2 (germline): SGHNT, YYREEE (reference sequence). The CDR3 region has the DNA TGTGCCAGCAGCTTTTTTTTTGCGGGGGCGCTCACCGGGGAGCTGTTTTTT. Its translation: CASSFFFAGALTGELFF.

J is TRBJ2-3 and V is TRBV5-1; D not certain. From germline, CDR1 is SGHRS and CDR2 YFSETQ. The CDR3 contains 14 residues. V was clipped by 0 bases and J by 2 bases, with 7 bases between them. In nucleotides, the CDR3 is TGCGCCAGCAGCTTGGGGGGATCCACAGATACGCAGTATTTT. Protein sequence: CASSLGGSTDTQYF.

This rearrangement joins TRBV9 to TRBJ1-6; D is unclear. The V gene's germline CDR1 is SGDLS and CDR2 YYNGEE. This CDR3 has 14 residues. V was cut by 4 bases and J by 10 bases, with 15 bases left in between. The CDR3 nucleotides are TGTGCCAGCAGCAAGAATGAAGGATCCTCACCCCTCCACTTT. Protein product: CASSKNEGSSPLHF.

The chain recombines TRBV11-2 with TRBJ2-4, with D unresolved. Germline lookup yields CDR1 SGHAT and CDR2 FQNNGV. The CDR3 loop spans 13 amino acids. The V end lost 5 bases, the J end lost 4 bases, and 9 bases lay between the germline ends. The CDR3 spells CASSGATKNIQYF. Written as DNA, the CDR3 is TGTGCCAGCAGCGGCGCGACAAAAAACATTCAGTACTTC. The full variable domain, in which reference TRBV11-2 and TRBJ2-4 provide the parts outside the CDR3, is EAGVAQSPRYKIIEKRQSVAFWCNPISGHATLYWYQQILGQGPKLLIQFQNNGVVDDSQLPKDRFSAERLKGVDSTLKIQPAKLEDSAVYLCASSGATKNIQYFGAGTRLSVL.